This TCR beta chain was recorded in a study of cytomegalovirus exposure and HLA in healthy donors (dated by TCRdb to between 2016 and 2019). In the study overall: An earlier analysis of several hundred of the donors reported about 250 Gb of sequence data and 117 million unique TCR beta sequences from some 180 million T cells. Donor age, sex, ethnicity and CMV serostatus were compiled together with the repertoire data. An earlier analysis of nearly 600 of the donors applied high-throughput TCR beta sequencing to assess whether each TCR beta V gene segment acted as functional or pseudogenic. Among the approximately 400 genotyped donors, around 81% belonged to the genetic ancestry cluster associated with self-reported Caucasian donors. A handful of DR-DQ haplotypes were handled as single units for association and clustering because linkage in the cohort was strong. A later analysis re-analyzed previously published TCR beta repertoires from 650 to 800 donors and added high-resolution HLA genotyping to study TCR occurrence patterns. All discovery cohort repertoires had been generated using a single sequencing platform. Around 330 gigabases of sequencing data and approximately 91 million unique TCR sequences made up an early release that covered nearly 650 HLA-typed donors. The number of donors typed differed by locus, with 629-630 for A, B, C, DRB1 and DQB1, 522 for DQA1, under 610 for DPA1, and about 450 for DPB1. Besides the first cohort of 550 to 750 subjects, a separate validation cohort made up of 90 to 150 different subjects was used. The aim of the study was to test whether cataloging public T cell receptors could identify signatures of past pathogen exposure. The later analysis used no new phenotypic data to find candidate immune exposures, relying instead on TCR beta sequences and their occurrence across donors. Using immunosequencing, the study profiled T cell repertoires from 500 to 800 subjects and related those repertoires to cytomegalovirus serostatus. Across around 400 genotyped donors of the cohort, an average of approximately 200,000 unique TCR beta nucleotide sequences per donor were sequenced, and roughly 20% of those sequences were non-productive. The study combined high-throughput TCR immunosequencing, statistical association of individual TCRs with disease status, and machine learning to predict cytomegalovirus infection status. HLA typing included class I and class II loci at four-digit resolution. Genome-wide SNP genotypes for about 60% of the 666 donors were used in a later genetic analysis, which treated that subset as a discovery cohort.

The paper as a whole reports these results and caveats: In a later genetic analysis, a missense DCLRE1C variant was associated with V-gene and J-gene trimming of TCR beta chains, and the association was replicated in an independent cohort. The authors suggested that the approach could potentially be extended to other disease states and immunological phenotypes. A total of roughly 160 TCR beta chains were listed by the study as associated with cytomegalovirus. A cluster of highly shared sequence variants was judged likely to represent a technical artifact of the sequencing pipeline. Linkage disequilibrium might explain the correlated functional status among segregating V segments, but an unknown experimental factor could not be excluded. The earlier analysis of 587 of the donors excluded some 15 rarely observed V segments, including chromosome 9 orphons, because counts were too low. Compared with equally common non-associated chains, HLA-associated TCR beta chains in a later analysis were more clonally expanded and had lower generation probabilities. Because some donors lacked HLA typing at each locus, the association tests relied only on the typed subset. A later analysis associated about 16,000 TCR beta sequences with specific HLA alleles at a false discovery rate of 0.05. Immune exposure information for the cohort was limited to CMV serostatus. A further reported finding was that TCR beta sequences accurately predicted the HLA-A and HLA-B alleles for most subjects in the first cohort. According to a later analysis, parvovirus B19, influenza, CMV and Epstein-Barr virus appeared linked to several top co-occurrence clusters. Most TCR sequences were seen in very few donors, while some public TCRs were found in many individuals. Compared with the 666-donor mean, donors in an Asian-associated ancestry cluster had fewer N-insertions in productive TCRs, according to a later genetic analysis. In a later analysis, TCR association rates were found to vary across HLA loci, with the most associated TCRs seen for DRB1 alleles and the fewest for HLA-C alleles. When HLA alleles, especially DR and DQ, strongly co-occurred, TCR associations were difficult to assign to individual alleles. In vitro tests confirmed that a few of the cytomegalovirus-associated TCR beta chains recognize cytomegalovirus antigens. This cohort had only TCR beta chains sequenced, and the lack of alpha or paired-chain data limited which features could be detected. In an earlier analysis of some 540 of the donors, most TCR beta V segments appeared in productive rearrangements about 87% or about 30% of the time, broadly matching IMGT annotations. Presence/absence analyses assumed roughly uniform sequencing depth across donors, an assumption that may not hold. In both the original and validation cohorts, the classifier was reported to diagnose cytomegalovirus status with high specificity and sensitivity. Some IMGT-functional V segments, including TRBV6-2 and TRBV6-3, could not be told apart with the 87-base-pair reads, so those segments were excluded. A later analysis found that most CMV-associated TCR beta chains appeared HLA-restricted, with HLA associations seemingly driven largely by CMV exposure.

As to this clone: This clone's antigen is unknown. The sample holds no much larger clone one base away, and base qualities are not on file.

The receptor library was made with the immunoSEQ multiplex PCR assay. A mixture of 60 forward primers for TCR Vbeta segments and 13 reverse primers for TCR Jbeta segments was used in the multiplex PCR. The CDR3 region of rearranged TCR beta genes was amplified from genomic DNA with a multiplex PCR assay. The Illumina HiSeq System was used to sequence the amplified TCR beta libraries as 87-base-pair reads. As for the original processing: Across the 500 to 850 repertoires, a later analysis counted tens of millions of unique TCR beta chains, roughly 11 million of which were shared by at least two donors. To remove PCR and sequencing errors, raw reads were error-corrected and collapsed into unique sequences using a nearest-neighbor algorithm that merged closely related sequences. V, D and J gene segments were assigned by aligning CDR3 sequences to IMGT reference sequences. For a sequence to be retained, at least a six-nucleotide match to both a V gene segment and a J gene segment was required. Rearrangements were classified as productive when the CDR3 lacked stop codons and remained in frame with V and J, and all other rearrangements were classified as non-productive. Following IMGT convention, CDR3 was defined as the stretch from the second conserved V-encoded cysteine up to the conserved J-encoded phenylalanine. In an earlier analysis of around 640 of the donors, sequences lacking an unambiguous match to a single V gene segment were excluded. In an earlier analysis of approximately 610 of the donors, V segments were called functional above 56.7% productive rearrangements and were called segregating when the between-donor standard deviation exceeded 5%. A statistical classification framework was developed to diagnose cytomegalovirus status using the catalog of TCR beta chain sequences. In a later analysis, TCR nucleotide sequences were compared against IMGT/GENE-DB human TR gene sequences so that V and J genes could be assigned. In a later analysis, CDR3 sequences and most-parsimonious VDJ recombination scenarios were assigned using the TCRdist pipeline. A later analysis defined each TCR beta chain by its CDR3 amino acid sequence plus V-gene family, and excluded reads lacking a unique V-gene family. As a way to deal with suspected cross-contamination and a sequencing artifact, a later analysis dropped nearly 600 nucleotide sequences that were highly shared and had low generation probability. In a later analysis, a clonal expansion index was calculated for each public chain from normalized within-repertoire ranks of inferred template counts. A later analysis computed generation probabilities with a VDJ recombination model fitted to out-of-frame rearrangements, and checked the results against IGoR. Hypergeometric tests were used in a later analysis to score TCR-TCR, TCR-HLA and TCR-CMV co-occurrence, with a repertoire-size bias correction applied to the TCR pairs. In a later analysis, false discovery rates were estimated by permuting HLA or CMV assignments 20 times. In a later analysis, co-occurring TCRs were grouped using DBSCAN, with TCRdist sequence similarity added in when clustering inside HLA-allele-positive subsets. Repertoires with fewer than 30,000 or more than 120,000 public chains, plus five repertoires with anomalous nucleotide sharing, were excluded from co-occurrence clustering. The immuneACCESS repertoire file appears here via TCRdb, limited to in-frame rearrangements. These files lack a portion of the clones; in checked studies, under half of the deficit traces to unresolved V genes, and the cause of the others is not known. V and J calls and clone size come straight from that table; D and trimming were deduced from the DNA. The sample table shows some 80,000 clones, and over 75% are seen once. Of the sample, 2.5% to 4% falls within the top ten clones.

The germline V gene (reference sequence) provides CDR1 GTSNPN and CDR2 SVGIG. A distance of 6 bases separates the germline ends of V and J, which lose 2 bases and 7 bases respectively. Counted from cysteine to phenylalanine, this CDR3 has 11 amino acids. The retained sequence is limited to the CDR3, 33 bases, with the frame set at the first base. The cohort consisted of some 670 healthy bone marrow donors. At the time of sampling, all cohort members were nominally healthy, though unrecorded immune exposures were likely present. The donor tested CMV seronegative, placing the donor among the roughly 350 seronegative members of the cohort. Each donor provided a peripheral blood sample, and peripheral blood mononuclear cells were used for TCR beta sequencing. The Qiagen DNeasy Blood Extraction Kit was used to extract genomic DNA from the blood cell samples.

The TCR comes from a man aged 45 to 65 in good health and CMV-seronegative. The chain employs TRBV30 and TRBJ2-1; the D gene identity is not certain. The specimen was PBMCs. In nucleotides, the sequence is TGTGCCTGGAGTTGGAGAAATGAGCAGTTCTTC. This gives the protein CAWSWRNEQFF.